Below, 6 T cell receptor beta chains from the same sample are listed, as sequenced in a study of neurological immune-mediated disorders. MiXCR, applied by TCRdb to the 5' RACE reads, yields one record per CDR3 protein. The sample has about 66,000 distinct CDR3 sequences; less than 5.5% are singletons. Sequenced input: PBMCs. The receptors were sampled from a man aged 30-40 years with multiple sclerosis.

The V call is TRBV5-1, the J call TRBJ1-1, with D possibly TRBD1 on 6 matching bases. CDR1 and CDR2 (germline): SGHRS, YFSETQ. The CDR3 loop spans 14 amino acids. Trimming removed 4 bases at V and 1 base at J, with 11 bases between. CDR3 sequence reads: CASSHSDRNTEAFF. The CDR3 DNA is TGCGCCAGCAGCCATTCGGACAGGAACACTGAAGCTTTCTTT.

This clonotype showed up many times. The V call is TRBV12-3 or TRBV12-4, the J call TRBJ1-2; 9 bases align to TRBD1. This CDR3 has 13 residues. V was pared by 6 bases and J by 8 bases, with 7 bases of the junction left unmatched. The CDR3 DNA reads TGTGCCAGCAGACCACAGGGGGCGACCGGCTACACCTTC. This translates into CASRPQGATGYTF.

This clonotype occurred many times. This sequence joins TRBV5-1 and TRBJ1-1; 8 nucleotides match TRBD1. The CDR3 covers 14 residues. With V trimmed by 0 bases and J by 11 bases, 9 bases remained unmatched. Germline loops: CDR1 SGHRS, CDR2 YFSETQ. In DNA form, the CDR3 reads TGCGCCAGCAGCTTGGAGTCGGGGACAGGACGGGCTTTCTTT. Amino acids: CASSLESGTGRAFF. Combining the CDR3 with reference TRBV5-1 and TRBJ1-1 gives the whole variable domain KAGVTQTPRYLIKTRGQQVTLSCSPISGHRSVSWYQQTPGQGLQFLFEYFSETQRNKGNFPGRFSGRQFSNSRSEMNVSTLELGDSALYLCASSLESGTGRAFFGQGTRLTVV.

The chain is built from TRBV5-5 and TRBJ1-1; D call uncertain. The CDR3 loop spans 14 amino acids. V lost 4 bases, J lost 5 bases, and 15 bases lay in between. Per the germline V gene, CDR1 is SGHKS and CDR2 is YYEKEE (reference sequence). CDR3: CASSPGGRLTEAFF. The CDR3, as DNA: TGTGCCAGCAGCCCAGGCGGGCGGTTGACTGAAGCTTTCTTT.

This clonotype has at least ten counts. This chain links TRBV5-6 with TRBJ2-5, with 7 bases fitting TRBD1. The V gene end was trimmed by 5 bases and the J gene end by 0 bases; junction bases not matched to a gene: 4. CDR1 SGHDT and CDR2 YYEEEE come from the germline V gene. The CDR3 runs to 14 residues. DNA of the CDR3: TGTGCCAGCAGAAAGGGGGCCCACCAAGAGACCCAGTACTTC. Translation: CASRKGAHQETQYF. The full variable domain, its missing parts supplied by reference TRBV5-6 and TRBJ2-5, is DAGVTQSPTHLIKTRGQQVTLRCSPKSGHDTVSWYQQALGQGPQFIFQYYEEEERQRGNFPDRFSGHQFPNYSSELNVNALLLGDSALYLCASRKGAHQETQYFGPGTRLLVL.

The rearrangement links TRBV29-1 to TRBJ2-7, with 7 bases matching TRBD1. With V trimmed by 4 bases and J by 7 bases, 13 bases remained unmatched. Germline-derived CDR1 and CDR2 are SQVTM and ANQGSEA. This CDR3 comprises 14 residues. CDR3 loop: CSVARDSREREQYF. CDR3 nucleotide sequence: TGCAGCGTTGCAAGGGACAGCCGAGAGCGGGAGCAGTACTTC.